This T cell receptor (beta chain) was captured by sequencing in a study of OX40 agonist ivuxolimab in advanced cancers. Background on the whole study: The costimulatory receptor OX40 (CD134) was targeted by ivuxolimab, a fully human IgG2 agonistic monoclonal antibody. Intravenous ivuxolimab was administered to patients every 2 weeks at six dose levels: 0.01, 0.1, 0.3, 1.5, 3 and 10 mg/kg. Among the approximately 50 dose-escalation patients, around 19 had hepatocellular carcinoma, roughly 15 melanoma, 9 renal cell carcinoma and 9 head and neck cancer. In the dose-escalation cohort, 70% to 85% of patients were male, and the mean age was approximately 64 years, with a range of about 20 to 79. Prior anti-PD-1, anti-PD-L1 or anti-CTLA-4 therapy was permitted, and 30% to 50% of dose-escalation patients had received checkpoint inhibitors. Three dose-escalation patients achieved partial responses, one with hepatocellular carcinoma and two with cutaneous melanoma. Peripheral TCRbeta sequencing was intended to test whether TCR sequence diversity was altered and clonal T-cell expansion was caused by ivuxolimab. The paper describes the monotherapy dose-escalation part (N of about 52 patients) of the phase I trial of ivuxolimab. Overall study results and their limits: Clonal expansion of both CD4+ and CD8+ blood T cells was observed from baseline to week 6 at doses 0.1 to 3.0 mg/kg. Low levels of normalized T-cell clonal expansion were also seen in some patients who did not respond. Partial responders in the 0.1-3.0 mg/kg groups had among the lowest normalized peripheral clonal expansion, especially among CD8+ T cells. After ivuxolimab, more expanded clones were found on average in CD8+ T cells than in CD4+ T cells. The antigen specificity of the peripheral T cells that underwent clonal expansion was not determined.

The trial excluded patients who had a history of autoimmune disease or were on systemic immunosuppression. In every dose cohort, peripheral blood was drawn for TCR sequencing at baseline, cycle 4 day 1, and cycle 7 day 1. Samples came from an open-label, multicenter, first-in-human phase I dose-escalation trial of ivuxolimab. Adults with locally advanced or metastatic melanoma, renal cell carcinoma, hepatocellular carcinoma or head and neck squamous cell carcinoma were enrolled in the trial. CD4+ and CD8+ T cells were sorted separately from peripheral blood before TCR sequencing. From cysteine to phenylalanine, the CDR3 is 18 amino acids long. The retained sequence is limited to the CDR3, 54 bases, with the frame set at the first base. V is trimmed back by 5 bases and J by 4 bases, and the junction contains 15 bases that no gene match accounts for. The germline V gene yields SGHTA for CDR1 and FQGNSA for CDR2.

To sequence the TCRbeta CDR3 region, genomic DNA was isolated from the sorted cells. TCRbeta CDR3 regions were sequenced using the immunoSEQ Assay. TCRdb re-hosts the immuneACCESS table, in-frame sequences only. Its copies lack some clones; in the studies checked, an unresolved V gene accounts for under half of them, and the cause for the rest is not known. The sample has about 67,000 clones on record, around 84% of them singletons. Clones ranked in the top ten supply 2.4% of the sample. Points on this clone: Its antigen is unknown. One base away there is no much larger clone; base qualities are not given.

The TCR comes from an adult with an advanced solid tumor such as melanoma, head and neck, liver or kidney cancer. The material sequenced was CD4+ or CD8+ T cells sorted from blood, taken in a trial of the OX40 agonist ivuxolimab. The chain uses TRBV7-2 and TRBJ2-3; TRBD2 agrees with 10 junctional bases. The nucleotide sequence is TGTGCCAGCAGCGCGATGAAGAGCGGGGGGGCTCAGGCAGATACGCAGTATTTT. Its translation reads: CASSAMKSGGAQADTQYF.